The rows below give T cell receptor beta chains drawn from one sample of a study of vaccination effects on CD4 cells after COVID-19. Produced via immunoSEQ multiplex PCR; TCRdb's table is partial and in-frame only. The table lists 15,000 or so clones, around 64% of them singletons, with roughly 9.2% in the top ten. No cognate antigen is known for these TCRs. The sample consisted of CD4+ T cells from PBMCs cultured with SARS-CoV-2 spike peptides, taken after COVID-19 vaccination. These receptors were taken from a human donor who received a COVID-19 vaccine. Both conserved end residues are part of each CDR3. D genes are given only for firm matches.

J gene,D gene,V gene,CDR3 protein,CDR3 DNA
TRBJ1-1,-,TRBV19,CASSIGFEGQNTEAFF,TGTGCCAGTAGTATAGGGTTTGAGGGACAGAACACTGAAGCTTTCTTT
TRBJ1-1,-,TRBV20-1,CSAIVDTEAFF,TGCAGTGCCATTGTCGACACTGAAGCTTTCTTT
TRBJ2-5,TRBD2,TRBV7-2,CASSLSWGTSGETQYF,TGTGCCAGCAGCTTGTCGTGGGGGACTAGCGGGGAGACCCAGTACTTC
TRBJ1-5,TRBD1,TRBV7-9,CASSLALGQGNQPQHF,TGTGCCAGCAGCTTAGCCCTAGGACAGGGCAATCAGCCCCAGCATTTT
TRBJ1-2,-,TRBV27,CASSSIFDYGYTF,TGTGCCAGCAGTTCTATATTCGACTATGGCTACACCTTC
TRBJ2-6,TRBD1,TRBV5-1,CASSTDRDSGANVLTF,TGCGCCAGCAGCACGGACAGGGACTCTGGGGCCAACGTCCTGACTTTC
TRBJ1-4,TRBD1,TRBV3-1/TRBV3-2,CASSPGQGANEKLFF,TGTGCCAGCAGCCCGGGACAGGGGGCTAATGAAAAACTGTTTTTT
TRBJ2-7,TRBD2,TRBV7-2,CASSLRSSGGTYEQYF,TGTGCCAGCAGCTTAAGGAGTAGCGGGGGGACCTACGAGCAGTACTTC
TRBJ2-7,-,TRBV24-1,CATSDNDPWTPNQKYEQYF,TGTGCCACCAGTGATAACGACCCTTGGACTCCTAACCAAAAATACGAGCAGTACTTC
TRBJ2-3,-,TRBV19,CASSIVRKTQEADTQYF,TGTGCCAGTAGTATAGTTAGGAAAACCCAAGAGGCAGATACGCAGTATTTT